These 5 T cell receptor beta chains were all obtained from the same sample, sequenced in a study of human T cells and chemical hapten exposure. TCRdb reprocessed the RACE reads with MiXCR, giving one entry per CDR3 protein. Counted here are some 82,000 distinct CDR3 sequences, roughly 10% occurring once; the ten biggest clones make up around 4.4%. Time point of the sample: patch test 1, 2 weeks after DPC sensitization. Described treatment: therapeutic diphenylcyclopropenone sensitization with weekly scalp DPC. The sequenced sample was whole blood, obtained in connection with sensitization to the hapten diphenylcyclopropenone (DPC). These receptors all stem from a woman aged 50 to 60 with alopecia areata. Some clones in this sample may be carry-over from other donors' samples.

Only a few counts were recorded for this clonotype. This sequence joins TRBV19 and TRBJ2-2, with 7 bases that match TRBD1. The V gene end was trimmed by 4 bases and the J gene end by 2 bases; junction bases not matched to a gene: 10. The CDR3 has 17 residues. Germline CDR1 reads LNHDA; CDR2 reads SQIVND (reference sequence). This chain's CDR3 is CASSKQTGTANTGELFF. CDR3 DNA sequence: TGTGCCAGTAGTAAACAAACAGGGACAGCCAACACCGGGGAGCTGTTTTTT. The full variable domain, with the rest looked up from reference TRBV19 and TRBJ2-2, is DGGITQSPKYLFRKEGQNVTLSCEQNLNHDAMYWYRQDPGQGLRLIYYSQIVNDFQKGDIAEGYSVSREKKESFPLTVTSAQKNPTAFYLCASSKQTGTANTGELFFGEGSRLTVL.

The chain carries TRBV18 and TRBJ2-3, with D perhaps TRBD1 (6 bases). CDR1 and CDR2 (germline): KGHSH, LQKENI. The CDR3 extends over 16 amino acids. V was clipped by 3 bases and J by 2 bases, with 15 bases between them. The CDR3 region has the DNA TGTGCCAGCTCACCGATGCGACAGGCCCTCACAGATACGCAGTATTTT. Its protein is CASSPMRQALTDTQYF.

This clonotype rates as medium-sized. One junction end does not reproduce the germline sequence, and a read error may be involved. The CDR3 bases are TGTGCCAGCAGTTTACAAGAGACCCAGTACTTC. This sequence encodes CASSLQETQYF. The chain employs TRBV5-1 and TRBJ2-5; no clear D gene. The CDR3 runs to 11 residues. Per germline, CDR1 SGHRS and CDR2 YFSETQ.

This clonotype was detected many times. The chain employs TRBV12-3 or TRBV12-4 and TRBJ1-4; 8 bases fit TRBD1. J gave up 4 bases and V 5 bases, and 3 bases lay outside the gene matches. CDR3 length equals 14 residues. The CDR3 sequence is CASSTGGDNEKLFF. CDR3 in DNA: TGTGCCAGCAGTACAGGGGGGGATAATGAAAAACTGTTTTTT.

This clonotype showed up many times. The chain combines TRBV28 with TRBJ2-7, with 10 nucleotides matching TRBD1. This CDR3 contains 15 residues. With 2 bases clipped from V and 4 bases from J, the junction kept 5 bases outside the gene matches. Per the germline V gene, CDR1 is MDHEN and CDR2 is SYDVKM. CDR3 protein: CASSLATGGTYEQYF. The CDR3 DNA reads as TGTGCCAGCAGTTTAGCGACAGGGGGCACATACGAGCAGTACTTC. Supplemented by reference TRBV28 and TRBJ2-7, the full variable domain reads DVKVTQSSRYLVKRTGEKVFLECVQDMDHENMFWYRQDPGLGLRLIYFSYDVKMKEKGDIPEGYSVSREKKERFSLILESASTNQTSMYLCASSLATGGTYEQYFGPGTRLTVT.